Reported below is one TCR beta chain. The CDR3 is made up of 14 amino acids. With 0 bases removed from V and 4 bases from J, the gap between germline ends came to 7 bases. Germline CDR1 reads SGDLS; CDR2 reads YYNGEE. The sample is drawn from a study of shared clonotypes between healthy human individuals. TCRdb's table, derived via immunoSEQ multiplex PCR, lists solely in-frame clones and lacks some. The sample shows millions of clones, 95% of them seen only once. The source of this sequence is a man between 18 and 35 years old in good health. The chain uses TRBV9 and TRBJ1-4, with unresolved D. Sequencing was performed on naive CD4+ T cells sorted from blood. The subset was: CD45RA+ positively selected. The DNA for the CDR3 is TGTGCCAGCAGCGTAGGACAAAATAATGAAAAACTGTTTTTT. Translation gives CASSVGQNNEKLFF.